The 26 T cell receptor beta chains presented below share a single source sample, sequenced in a study of CD8+ T cells in alopecia areata (dated by TCRdb to 2016 to 2019). The sample's time point label, in plain terms: baseline before oral tofacitinib. Preparation of the library involved the immunoSEQ multiplex PCR assay. For TCR sequencing, RNA was extracted from every sample and reverse transcribed into cDNA to serve as template. Imported from immuneACCESS, the table was reduced by TCRdb to in-frame sequences with V and J called. These copies leave out some clones; in studies compared against another copy, an unresolved V gene accounts for under half, and the cause of the remainder is not known. Counted in this sample were 160,000 or so clones; just over 65% of them appeared once. The top ten hold roughly an eighth of the sample. The sequencing here drew on CD8+ T cells sorted from blood, taken at week 0. The receptors derive from a human donor with alopecia areata.

This chain uses TRBV5-6 with TRBJ2-7; possibly TRBD2 for D (6 bases). The CDR3 runs to 13 residues. The V end lost 0 bases, the J end lost 5 bases, and 9 bases lay between the germline ends. Germline loops: CDR1 SGHDT, CDR2 YYEEEE. CDR3 residues: CASSLAAGNEQYF. The CDR3 nucleotides read TGTGCCAGCAGCTTGGCCGCGGGGAACGAGCAGTACTTC.

The chain has TRBV29-1 and TRBJ2-7, with 8 bases fitting TRBD1. Germline CDR1 SQVTM, CDR2 ANQGSEA. J was trimmed by 2 bases and V by 7 bases; bases with no gene match: 7. CDR3 length equals 13 residues. The CDR3 region has the DNA TGCAGCGCACAGACAGGGGAGGCCTACGAGCAGTACTTC. Protein product: CSAQTGEAYEQYF.

This sequence joins TRBV5-6 and TRBJ1-4; weak D call: TRBD1 (5 bases). The CDR3 is 15 amino acids. The V end was cut by 4 bases, the J end by 6 bases, with 16 bases between. Germline-derived CDR1 and CDR2 are SGHDT and YYEEEE. DNA of the CDR3: TGTGCCAGCAGCCCCCTCCCGAGGGGAGATGAAAAACTGTTTTTT. It yields the protein CASSPLPRGDEKLFF.

The chain couples TRBV27 to TRBJ1-2, with a weak D call TRBD1 (5 bases). The CDR3 length is 11 residues. Trimming took off 4 bases at V and 7 bases at J, with 7 bases between the two ends. The germline V gene has CDR1 MNHEY and CDR2 SMNVEV (reference sequence). The CDR3 DNA follows: TGTGCCAGCAGTTCGGGGGGTGGCTACACCTTC. This encodes CASSSGGGYTF.

The chain couples TRBV6-6 to TRBJ1-1; D unresolved. Trimming took off 7 bases at V and 4 bases at J, with 10 bases between the two ends. The CDR3 is 12 residues long. In germline, CDR1 is MNHNY, CDR2 SVGAGI (reference sequence). This CDR3 reads CASNQDATEAFF. CDR3 in DNA: TGTGCCAGCAACCAGGACGCCACTGAAGCTTTCTTT.

This clone appeared a few times. The V gene is TRBV23-1, the J gene TRBJ1-6; 9 nucleotides line up with TRBD1. TRBV23-1 is an open reading frame whose function is uncertain. The V segment lost 3 bases and the J segment 0 bases; nucleotides outside the gene matches: 15. CDR3 length equals 21 residues. The CDR3 is CASSHSRGDREGSSYNSPLHF. CDR3 bases: TGCGCCAGCAGTCATTCCCGGGGGGACAGGGAGGGTAGCTCCTATAATTCACCCCTCCACTTT.

V usage is TRBV13 and J usage is TRBJ2-3, with 10 bases aligning to TRBD2. The germline V gene encodes CDR1 PRHDT and CDR2 FYEKMQ (reference sequence). This CDR3 has 15 residues. V trimming: 3 bases; J trimming: 4 bases; junction bases outside the gene matches: 4. CDR3: CASSFGLAVSDTQYF. The CDR3 DNA sequence: TGTGCCAGCAGCTTCGGACTAGCGGTATCAGATACGCAGTATTTT.

The chain uses TRBV6-5 and TRBJ1-2; 10 bases are a match to TRBD1. Germline CDR1 MNHEY, CDR2 SVGAGI. V shed 4 bases, J shed 6 bases, and the junction held 8 bases outside the gene matches. The CDR3 is made up of 15 amino acids. CDR3 DNA: TGTGCCAGCAGTTCCCCCGGGACAGGGGTTAATGGCTACACCTTC. It yields the protein CASSSPGTGVNGYTF.

The rearrangement links TRBV5-1 to TRBJ2-7; D may match TRBD1 or TRBD2 (6 bases each). The CDR3 covers 15 residues. Per germline, CDR1 SGHRS and CDR2 YFSETQ. Trimming removed 0 bases at V and 2 bases at J, with 12 bases between. Here the CDR3 reads CASSLVVGGPYEQYF. The CDR3 DNA sequence: TGCGCCAGCAGCTTGGTTGTGGGGGGCCCCTACGAGCAGTACTTC. Full variable domain (rest looked up from reference TRBV5-1 and TRBJ2-7): KAGVTQTPRYLIKTRGQQVTLSCSPISGHRSVSWYQQTPGQGLQFLFEYFSETQRNKGNFPGRFSGRQFSNSRSEMNVSTLELGDSALYLCASSLVVGGPYEQYFGPGTRLTVT.

This chain joins TRBV4-1 and TRBJ2-1; perhaps D is TRBD1 or TRBD2 (5 bases each). There are 16 residues in the CDR3. V was trimmed by 4 bases and J by 0 bases, leaving 13 bases between them. Germline values: CDR1 MGHRA, CDR2 YSYEKL. The DNA for the CDR3 is TGCGCCAGCAGCCTAAGAGGGACCGCCTCCTACAATGAGCAGTTCTTC. This codes for CASSLRGTASYNEQFF.

The genes are TRBV29-1 and TRBJ2-3; D uncertain. Trimming took 7 bases from V and 2 from J, leaving 4 bases between them. CDR3 length: 10 residues. Germline-derived CDR1 and CDR2 are SQVTM and ANQGSEA. CDR3 protein: CSAYTDTQYF. In DNA form, the CDR3 reads TGCAGCGCTTACACAGATACGCAGTATTTT.

This chain joins TRBV7-9 and TRBJ2-2; D uncertain. CDR3 length equals 12 residues. Between the trimmed V and J ends, which lost 5 bases and 3 bases, there was a span of 4 bases. CDR1 is SEHNR, CDR2 FQNEAQ, per germline (reference sequence). CDR3 in amino acids: CASSLYTGELFF. Here the CDR3 DNA reads TGTGCCAGCAGCCTTTACACCGGGGAGCTGTTTTTT.

This clone was detected once. The chain combines TRBV30 with TRBJ1-1; 9 nucleotides align to TRBD1. Germline assignment: CDR1 GTSNPN and CDR2 SVGIG (reference sequence). Germline trimming cut 2 bases from V and 6 bases from J; bases unmatched to any gene: 7. The CDR3 runs 14 residues. For the CDR3, the DNA is TGTGCCTGGAGTCTCGGACAGGGGAGCGCTGAAGCTTTCTTT. Amino acid sequence: CAWSLGQGSAEAFF.

V and J are TRBV5-6 and TRBJ1-2; 7 bases fit TRBD1. CDR3 size: 15 residues. The ends lost 5 bases at V and 7 bases at J; junction bases unmatched: 14. CDR1 is SGHDT and CDR2 is YYEEEE in the germline V gene. CDR3 sequence reads: CASSPETGIQTGYTF. CDR3 nucleotide sequence: TGTGCCAGCAGTCCAGAGACAGGGATCCAAACTGGCTACACCTTC.

Notes on this clone: This same CDR3 is encoded by further DNA sequences in the sample. The V call is TRBV5-1, the J call TRBJ1-1; D possibly corresponds to TRBD1 (6 bases). This CDR3 has 14 amino acids. Trimming left V 1 base short and J 0 bases short, with 7 bases between. Germline values: CDR1 SGHRS, CDR2 YFSETQ. This chain's CDR3 is CASSLRGMNTEAFF. For the CDR3, the DNA is TGCGCCAGCAGCTTGAGGGGGATGAACACTGAAGCTTTCTTT.

The V and J genes are TRBV30 and TRBJ1-1, with D perhaps TRBD1 (5 bases). The ends were cut back, 3 bases at V and 6 bases at J, with 17 bases in the middle. The CDR3 extends over 14 amino acids. Per germline, CDR1 GTSNPN and CDR2 SVGIG (reference sequence). This CDR3 is CAWREFGARAEAFF. The CDR3 DNA is TGTGCCTGGAGGGAATTTGGGGCGCGCGCTGAAGCTTTCTTT.

The chain is built from TRBV27 and TRBJ1-2; 7 positions match TRBD1. V was clipped by 5 bases and J by 11 bases; unmatched bases: 8. Germline CDR1 and CDR2: MNHEY and SMNVEV (reference sequence). The CDR3 runs to 12 residues. Written as DNA, the CDR3 is TGTGCCAGCAGTCCAAACGACAGGGCGTACACCTTC. Translating it yields CASSPNDRAYTF.

V is TRBV10-2 and J is TRBJ1-2; the D gene is possibly TRBD1 (5 bases). Looked up from germline, CDR1 is WSHSY and CDR2 is SAAADI. The CDR3 is made up of 13 amino acids. Trimming removed 6 bases from V and 3 bases from J, with 11 bases in between. The CDR3 loop reads CASRGRVDYGYTF. In DNA, the CDR3 is TGCGCCAGCAGAGGCAGGGTTGACTATGGCTACACCTTC.

The genes are TRBV9 and TRBJ2-1, with D perhaps matching TRBD1 (6 bases). The V gene's germline CDR1 is SGDLS and CDR2 YYNGEE. The CDR3 contains 13 residues. CDR3 in amino acids: CATGPHSYNEQFF. CDR3 sequence (DNA): TGTGCTACAGGGCCCCACTCCTACAATGAGCAGTTCTTC.

This chain joins TRBV27 and TRBJ2-1, with a possible D match to TRBD1 (5 bases). The germline gives CDR1 MNHEY, CDR2 SMNVEV (reference sequence). V was clipped by 0 bases and J by 8 bases, with 14 bases between them. The CDR3 contains 15 residues. The CDR3, as DNA: TGTGCCAGCAGTTTATCACTGGGGCGAGCAGATGAGCAGTTCTTC. It codes for CASSLSLGRADEQFF.

Remarks on this clone: This may be a read error: a much more frequent sequence differs by one nucleotide. The chain joins TRBV6-4 to TRBJ2-2; TRBD1 is a possible D gene (6 bases). CDR3 length equals 14 residues. V was trimmed by 4 bases and J by 3 bases, leaving 9 bases between them. Germline V gene sequence: CDR1 MRHNA, CDR2 SNTAGT. CDR3 protein: CASSGPGDTGELFF. CDR3 in DNA: TGTGCCAGCAGTGGGCCAGGGGACACCGGGGAGCTGTTTTTT.

In its sample, this clone was seen many times. CDR3 protein: CASSVLAGGITDTQYF. The CDR3 DNA is TGTGCCAGCAGTGTTCTAGCGGGGGGAATCACAGATACGCAGTATTTT. The gene calls are TRBV2 and TRBJ2-3, with 11 positions matching TRBD2. V lost 4 bases, J lost 2 bases, and 5 bases stayed unmatched. Germline CDR1 and CDR2: SNHLY and FYNNEI. The CDR3 length is 16 residues.

The chain employs TRBV2 and TRBJ1-5; a possible D gene is TRBD1 (6 bases). Per germline, CDR1 SNHLY and CDR2 FYNNEI. With 6 bases removed from V and 2 bases from J, the gap between germline ends came to 11 bases. This CDR3 spans 14 amino acids. The CDR3 protein is CASRVQGGNQPQHF. The CDR3 coding sequence is TGTGCCAGCAGAGTACAGGGTGGCAATCAGCCCCAGCATTTT.

V is TRBV19 and J is TRBJ1-1; no clear D. Trimming left V 10 bases short and J 0 bases short, with 15 bases between. CDR3 length equals 14 residues. CDR1 is LNHDA, CDR2 SQIVND, per germline (reference sequence). CDR3 coding DNA: TGTGCCACCTCGAGGGAGTTCTTGAACACTGAAGCTTTCTTT. This gives the protein CATSREFLNTEAFF. Variable domain in full (rest from reference TRBV19 and TRBJ1-1): DGGITQSPKYLFRKEGQNVTLSCEQNLNHDAMYWYRQDPGQGLRLIYYSQIVNDFQKGDIAEGYSVSREKKESFPLTVTSAQKNPTAFYLCATSREFLNTEAFFGQGTRLTVV.

A word on this clone: Other DNA sequences in this sample translate to the same CDR3. The chain employs TRBV30 and TRBJ1-1; no firm D call. CDR1 is GTSNPN, CDR2 SVGIG, per germline (reference sequence). Trimming stripped 2 bases from V and 4 bases from J, with 2 bases between. This CDR3 contains 10 residues. The CDR3 region has the DNA TGTGCCTGGAGTTCCACTGAAGCTTTCTTT. It encodes CAWSSTEAFF.

V gene TRBV4-1 combines with J gene TRBJ2-3; D is unclear. The V and J ends lost 1 base and 4 bases respectively, with 6 bases between them. The CDR3 runs to 13 residues. Per the germline V gene, CDR1 is MGHRA and CDR2 is YSYEKL. The CDR3, as DNA: TGCGCCAGCAGCCAAGTCATCGCAGATACGCAGTATTTT. It yields the protein CASSQVIADTQYF.